This TCR beta chain was captured by sequencing in a study of shared clonotypes between healthy human individuals. Whole-study findings and limits: Only blood was sampled, and tissue TCR repertoires likely differ from blood ones.

When replicate PCRs were run on sorted subsets, they used roughly 0.2 ug DNA, about 30,000 T cell genomes. Only in-frame clones appear in the TCRdb table, and some are missing; sequencing was by immunoSEQ multiplex PCR. The data contain around 2,100,000 clones, over 85% of them singletons. CD45RO-negative CD8 cells positively selected for CCR7 made up the naive population, which excluded terminally differentiated effector memory CD45RA+ cells. Comment on this clone: Its antigen is undetermined.

The receptor's source is a man younger than 35 in good health. Sequences were obtained from naive CD8+ T cells sorted from blood.

CDR3 loop: CASQGLQNTEAFF. The CDR3 DNA is TGTGCCAGCCAAGGACTACAGAACACTGAAGCTTTCTTT. The chain is built from TRBV6-5 and TRBJ1-1; D gene unclear. Germline CDR1 reads MNHEY; CDR2 reads SVGAGI. V shed 8 bases and J shed 1 base, with 11 bases lying between them. The CDR3 runs to 13 residues.